This T cell receptor (beta chain) was sequenced during a study of beta chain features in type 1 diabetes. Since all of the isolated RNA was reverse transcribed, expressed TCRB transcripts were what got sequenced. Assay: immunoSEQ multiplex PCR; the TCRdb copy retains only in-frame clones and omits some. Among hundreds of thousands of clones listed, about 29% were seen once. In regard to this clone: The antigen is unknown.

The study's findings and limits: All four CD4+ subsets of Type 1 diabetes patients contained TCRB CDR3s that were moderately but significantly shorter.

The V end lost 0 bases, the J end lost 11 bases, and 16 bases lay between the germline ends. The CDR3 totals 13 residues. The V gene's germline CDR1 is GTSNPN and CDR2 SVGIG (reference sequence). The clonotype comes from a man between 18 and 35 years old in good health. Sample: naive CD4+ T cells from blood. The V call is TRBV30, the J call TRBJ1-1, with D possibly matching TRBD1 (6 bases). CDR3 residues: CAWSVHSQGWAFF. Written as DNA, the CDR3 is TGTGCCTGGAGTGTACATAGCCAGGGGTGGGCTTTCTTT.